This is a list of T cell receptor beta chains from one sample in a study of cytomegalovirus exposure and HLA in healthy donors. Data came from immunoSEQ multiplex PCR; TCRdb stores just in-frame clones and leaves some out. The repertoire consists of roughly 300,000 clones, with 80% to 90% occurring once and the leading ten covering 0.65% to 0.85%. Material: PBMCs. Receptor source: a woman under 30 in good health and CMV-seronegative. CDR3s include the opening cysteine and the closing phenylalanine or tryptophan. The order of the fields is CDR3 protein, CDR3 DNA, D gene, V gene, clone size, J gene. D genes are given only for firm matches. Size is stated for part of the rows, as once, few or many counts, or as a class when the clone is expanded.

CASSEGQGYTGELFF	TGTGCCAGCAGCGAGGGACAGGGGTACACCGGGGAGCTGTTTTTT	TRBD1	TRBV28	NA	TRBJ2-2
CASSPPLGGGTDTQYF	TGTGCCAGCTCACCACCCCTAGGGGGCGGCACAGATACGCAGTATTTT	TRBD1	TRBV18	NA	TRBJ2-3
CAIRDGGELFF	TGTGCCATCCGGGATGGCGGGGAGCTGTTTTTT	NA	TRBV10-3	few	TRBJ2-2
CASSVYDINVNTEAFF	TGTGCCAGCAGCGTATATGACATAAACGTTAACACTGAAGCTTTCTTT	NA	TRBV9	NA	TRBJ1-1
CASIPWRANTEAFF	TGTGCCAGCATTCCCTGGAGGGCGAACACTGAAGCTTTCTTT	NA	TRBV28	NA	TRBJ1-1
CASSQESGGRGQFF	TGCGCCAGCAGCCAAGAATCAGGCGGGCGTGGGCAGTTCTTC	NA	TRBV4-3	NA	TRBJ2-1
CASSEALFQEEQYF	TGTGCCAGCAGTGAAGCGCTTTTCCAAGAGGAGCAGTACTTC	NA	TRBV2	NA	TRBJ2-7
CASSRTGGGHGYTF	TGTGCCAGCAGCCGGACAGGGGGCGGGCATGGCTACACCTTC	TRBD1	TRBV11-2	few	TRBJ1-2
CASSYSRERGEQFF	TGTGCCAGCAGTTATTCCCGGGAACGAGGTGAGCAGTTCTTC	NA	TRBV6-9	NA	TRBJ2-1
CASSHDWDRGQYF	TGTGCCAGCTCACACGACTGGGACAGGGGGCAGTACTTC	TRBD1	TRBV18	NA	TRBJ2-7
CASSDGTSGTSPYEQYF	TGTGCCAGCAGTGACGGGACTAGCGGGACCTCACCATACGAGCAGTACTTC	TRBD2	TRBV27	NA	TRBJ2-7
CASSESSGANVLTF	TGTGCCAGCAGCGAGAGCTCTGGGGCCAACGTCCTGACTTTC	NA	TRBV11-1	NA	TRBJ2-6
CASRSGLLEAFF	TGTGCCAGCAGATCGGGACTACTTGAAGCTTTCTTT	NA	TRBV7-2	NA	TRBJ1-1
CASSQEGGGSYEQYF	TGTGCCAGCAGCCAAGAGGGGGGCGGGAGCTACGAGCAGTACTTC	NA	TRBV4-2	NA	TRBJ2-7
CASSADGGVVPDGELFF	TGTGCCAGCAGCGCCGATGGGGGGGTTGTACCGGACGGGGAGCTGTTTTTT	TRBD2	TRBV9	NA	TRBJ2-2
CASSVGQGGDNEQFF	TGTGCCAGCAGTGTAGGACAGGGGGGCGACAATGAGCAGTTCTTC	TRBD1	TRBV2	NA	TRBJ2-1
CASSPLLLAKNIQYF	TGTGCCAGCAGCCCACTACTACTAGCCAAAAACATTCAGTACTTC	NA	TRBV7-2	few	TRBJ2-4
CASSEGQREGRADTQYF	TGTGCCAGCAGTGAAGGGCAGCGGGAGGGCCGGGCAGATACGCAGTATTTT	TRBD2	TRBV6-4	NA	TRBJ2-3
CASSAIELAGGSSYNEQFF	TGCGCCAGCAGCGCCATAGAGCTAGCGGGAGGGAGCTCCTACAATGAGCAGTTCTTC	TRBD2	TRBV5-1	NA	TRBJ2-1
CASSYRLEGGNEKLFF	TGTGCCAGCAGTTACCGGCTGGAGGGTGGAAATGAAAAACTGTTTTTT	NA	TRBV6-5	NA	TRBJ1-4
CASSLEGVGGEQYF	TGTGCCAGCAGTTTAGAAGGGGTCGGTGGCGAGCAGTACTTC	NA	TRBV27	NA	TRBJ2-7
CSATSSYEQYF	TGCAGTGCTACTTCGTCCTACGAGCAGTACTTC	NA	TRBV20-1	NA	TRBJ2-7
CASSSRGGGSSYEQYF	TGTGCCAGCAGCTCTCGGGGCGGGGGAAGCTCCTACGAGCAGTACTTC	TRBD2	TRBV7-9	NA	TRBJ2-7
CATSRDQSSSGEQYF	TGTGCCACCAGCAGAGATCAATCCAGTTCTGGCGAGCAGTACTTC	NA	TRBV15	NA	TRBJ2-7
CASRALGQGAGYSNQPQHF	TGTGCCAGCAGGGCATTGGGACAGGGGGCCGGCTATAGCAATCAGCCCCAGCATTTT	TRBD1	TRBV9	NA	TRBJ1-5
CASSGQRAGEKLFF	TGTGCCAGCAGCGGACAACGGGCCGGTGAAAAACTGTTTTTT	NA	TRBV2	NA	TRBJ1-4
CASSQDEGTGTGYTF	TGCGCCAGCAGCCAGGACGAAGGGACAGGGACCGGCTACACCTTC	TRBD1	TRBV4-3	NA	TRBJ1-2
CASSLFEGSSYEQYF	TGTGCCAGCAGTTTATTTGAGGGCTCGTCCTACGAGCAGTACTTC	NA	TRBV27	NA	TRBJ2-7